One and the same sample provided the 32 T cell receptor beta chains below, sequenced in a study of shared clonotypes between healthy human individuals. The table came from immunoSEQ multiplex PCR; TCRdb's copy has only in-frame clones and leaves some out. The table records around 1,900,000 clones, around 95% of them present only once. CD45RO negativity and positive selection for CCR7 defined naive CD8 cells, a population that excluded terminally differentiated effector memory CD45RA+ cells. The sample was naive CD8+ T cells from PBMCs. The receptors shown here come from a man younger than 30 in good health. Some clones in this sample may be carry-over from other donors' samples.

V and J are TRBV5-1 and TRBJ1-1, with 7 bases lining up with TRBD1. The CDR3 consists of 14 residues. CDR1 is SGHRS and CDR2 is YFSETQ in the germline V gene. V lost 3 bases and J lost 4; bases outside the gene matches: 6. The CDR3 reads CASSSGTDPTEAFF. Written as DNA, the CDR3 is TGCGCCAGCAGCTCGGGGACAGATCCCACTGAAGCTTTCTTT. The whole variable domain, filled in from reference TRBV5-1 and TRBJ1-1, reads KAGVTQTPRYLIKTRGQQVTLSCSPISGHRSVSWYQQTPGQGLQFLFEYFSETQRNKGNFPGRFSGRQFSNSRSEMNVSTLELGDSALYLCASSSGTDPTEAFFGQGTRLTVV.

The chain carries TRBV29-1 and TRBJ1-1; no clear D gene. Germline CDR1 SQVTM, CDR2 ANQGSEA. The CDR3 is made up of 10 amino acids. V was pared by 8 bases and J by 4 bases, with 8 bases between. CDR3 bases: TGCAGCTCGGAGGCCACTGAAGCTTTCTTT. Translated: CSSEATEAFF. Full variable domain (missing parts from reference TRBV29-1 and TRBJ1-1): SAVISQKPSRDICQRGTSLTIQCQVDSQVTMMFWYRQQPGQSLTLIATANQGSEATYESGFVIDKFPISRPNLTFSTLTVSNMSPEDSSIYLCSSEATEAFFGQGTRLTVV.

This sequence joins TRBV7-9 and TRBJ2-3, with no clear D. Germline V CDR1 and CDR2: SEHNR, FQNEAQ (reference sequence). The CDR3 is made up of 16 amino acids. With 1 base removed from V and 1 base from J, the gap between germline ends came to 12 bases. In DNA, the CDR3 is TGTGCCAGCAGCTTAGTAAAGGGATTTGGCACAGATACGCAGTATTTT. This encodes CASSLVKGFGTDTQYF.

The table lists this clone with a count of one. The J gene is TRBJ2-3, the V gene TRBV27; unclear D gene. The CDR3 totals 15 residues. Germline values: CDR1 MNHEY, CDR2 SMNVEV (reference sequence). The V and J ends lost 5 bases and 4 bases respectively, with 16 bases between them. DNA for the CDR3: TGTGCCAGCAGTCCCCGGGTCCGGTCTTCAGATACGCAGTATTTT. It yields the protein CASSPRVRSSDTQYF.

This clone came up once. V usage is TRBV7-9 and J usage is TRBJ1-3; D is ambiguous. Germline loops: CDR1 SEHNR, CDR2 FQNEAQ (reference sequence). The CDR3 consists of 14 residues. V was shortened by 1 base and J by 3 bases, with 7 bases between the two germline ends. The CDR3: CASSLDSLGNTIYF. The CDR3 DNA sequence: TGTGCCAGCAGCTTAGATAGCCTTGGAAACACCATATATTTT.

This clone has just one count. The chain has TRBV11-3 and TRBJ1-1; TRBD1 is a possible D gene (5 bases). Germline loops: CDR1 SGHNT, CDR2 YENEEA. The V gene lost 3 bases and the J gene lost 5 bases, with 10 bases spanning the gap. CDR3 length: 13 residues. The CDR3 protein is CASSFTGGTEAFF. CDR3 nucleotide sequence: TGTGCCAGCAGCTTTACGGGGGGGACTGAAGCTTTCTTT.

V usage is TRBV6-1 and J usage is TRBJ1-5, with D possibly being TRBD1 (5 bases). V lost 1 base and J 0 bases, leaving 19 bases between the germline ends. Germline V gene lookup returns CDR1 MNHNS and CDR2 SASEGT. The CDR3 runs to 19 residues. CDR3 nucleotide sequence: TGTGCCAGCAGTGAAGGGTGGGGCAGGGTGATACATAGCAATCAGCCCCAGCATTTT. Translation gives CASSEGWGRVIHSNQPQHF.

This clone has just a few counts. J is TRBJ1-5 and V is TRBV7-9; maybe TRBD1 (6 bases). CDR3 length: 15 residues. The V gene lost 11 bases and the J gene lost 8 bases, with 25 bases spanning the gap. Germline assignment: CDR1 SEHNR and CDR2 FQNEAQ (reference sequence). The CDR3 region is CASARDIPGEEPQHF. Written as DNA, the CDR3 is TGTGCCTCCGCGAGGGACATCCCTGGGGAAGAGCCCCAGCATTTT.

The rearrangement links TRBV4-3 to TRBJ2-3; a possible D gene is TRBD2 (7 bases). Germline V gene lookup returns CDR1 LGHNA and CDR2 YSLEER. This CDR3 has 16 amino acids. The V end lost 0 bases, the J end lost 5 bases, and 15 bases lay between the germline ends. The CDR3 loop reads CASSQEGGTSGDTQYF. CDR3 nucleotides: TGCGCCAGCAGCCAAGAGGGGGGGACATCAGGAGATACGCAGTATTTT.

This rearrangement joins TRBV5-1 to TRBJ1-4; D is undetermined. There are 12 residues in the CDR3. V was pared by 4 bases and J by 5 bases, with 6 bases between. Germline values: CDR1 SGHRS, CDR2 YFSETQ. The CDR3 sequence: CASSRENEKLFF. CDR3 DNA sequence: TGCGCCAGCAGCAGAGAGAATGAAAAACTGTTTTTT.

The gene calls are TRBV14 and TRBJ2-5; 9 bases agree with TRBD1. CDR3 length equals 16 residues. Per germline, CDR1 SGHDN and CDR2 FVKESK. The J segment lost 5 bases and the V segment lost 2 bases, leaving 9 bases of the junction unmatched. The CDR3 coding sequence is TGTGCCAGCAGCCAACTGCGGGACAGGGAATGGGAGACCCAGTACTTC. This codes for CASSQLRDREWETQYF.

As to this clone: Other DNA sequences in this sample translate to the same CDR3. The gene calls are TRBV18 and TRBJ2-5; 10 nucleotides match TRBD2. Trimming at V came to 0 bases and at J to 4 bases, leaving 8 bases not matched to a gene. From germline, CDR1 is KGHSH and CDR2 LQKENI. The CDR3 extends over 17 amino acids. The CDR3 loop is CASSPPRLAGVSETQYF. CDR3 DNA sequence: TGTGCCAGCTCACCACCGCGGCTAGCGGGAGTATCAGAGACCCAGTACTTC.

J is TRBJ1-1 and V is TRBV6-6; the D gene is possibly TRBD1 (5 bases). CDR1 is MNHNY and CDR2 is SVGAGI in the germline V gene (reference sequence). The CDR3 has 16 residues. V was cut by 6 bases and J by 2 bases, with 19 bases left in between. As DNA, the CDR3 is TGTGCCAGCAGCCCGTCCCACAGAGGGGTAAACACTGAAGCTTTCTTT. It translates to CASSPSHRGVNTEAFF.

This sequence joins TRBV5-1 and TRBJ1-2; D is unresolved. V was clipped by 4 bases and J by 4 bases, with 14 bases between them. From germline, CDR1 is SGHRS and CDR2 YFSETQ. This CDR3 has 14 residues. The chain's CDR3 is CASSRPGSVYGYTF. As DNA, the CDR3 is TGCGCCAGCAGCCGCCCGGGCAGTGTCTATGGCTACACCTTC.

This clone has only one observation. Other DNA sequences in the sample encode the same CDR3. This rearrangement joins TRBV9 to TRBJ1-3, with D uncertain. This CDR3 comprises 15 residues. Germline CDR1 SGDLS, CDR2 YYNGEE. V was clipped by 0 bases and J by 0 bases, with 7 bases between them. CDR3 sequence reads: CASSVGGNSGNTIYF. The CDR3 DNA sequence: TGTGCCAGCAGCGTAGGAGGGAACTCTGGAAACACCATATATTTT.

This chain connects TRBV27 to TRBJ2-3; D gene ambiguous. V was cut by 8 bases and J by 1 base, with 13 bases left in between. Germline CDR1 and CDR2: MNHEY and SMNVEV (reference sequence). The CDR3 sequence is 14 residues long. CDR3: CASRPQPGTDTQYF. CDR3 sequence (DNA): TGTGCCAGCCGTCCCCAACCGGGCACAGATACGCAGTATTTT.

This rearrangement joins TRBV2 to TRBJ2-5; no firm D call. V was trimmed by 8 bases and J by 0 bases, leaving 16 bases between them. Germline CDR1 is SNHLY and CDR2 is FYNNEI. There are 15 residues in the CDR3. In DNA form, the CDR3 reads TGTGCCAGCCTACAATGGACGCAAAACCAAGAGACCCAGTACTTC. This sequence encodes CASLQWTQNQETQYF.

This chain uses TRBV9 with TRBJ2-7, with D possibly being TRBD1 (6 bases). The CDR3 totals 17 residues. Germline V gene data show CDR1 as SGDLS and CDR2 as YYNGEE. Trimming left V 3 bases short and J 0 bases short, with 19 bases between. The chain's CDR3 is CASSEGLQGTDSYEQYF. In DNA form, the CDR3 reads TGTGCCAGCAGCGAGGGTTTGCAGGGGACCGACTCCTACGAGCAGTACTTC.

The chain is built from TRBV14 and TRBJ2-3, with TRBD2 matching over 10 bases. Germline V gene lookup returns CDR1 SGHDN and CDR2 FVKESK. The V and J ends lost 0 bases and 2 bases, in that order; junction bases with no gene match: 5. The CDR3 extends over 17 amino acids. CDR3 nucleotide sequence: TGTGCCAGCAGCCAAGAGTTAGCGGGAGGCCTCACAGATACGCAGTATTTT. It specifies CASSQELAGGLTDTQYF.

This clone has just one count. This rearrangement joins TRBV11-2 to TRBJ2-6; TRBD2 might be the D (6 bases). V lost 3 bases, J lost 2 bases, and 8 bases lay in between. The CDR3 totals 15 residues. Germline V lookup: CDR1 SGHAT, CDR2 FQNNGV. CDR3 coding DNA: TGTGCCAGCAGCTTCCCGGGGGCTGGGGCCAACGTCCTGACTTTC. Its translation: CASSFPGAGANVLTF.

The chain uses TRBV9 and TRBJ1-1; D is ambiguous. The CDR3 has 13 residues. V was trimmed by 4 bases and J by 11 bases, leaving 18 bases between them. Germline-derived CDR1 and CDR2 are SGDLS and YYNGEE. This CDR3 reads CASSPPVGRTAFF. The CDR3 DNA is TGTGCCAGCAGCCCCCCAGTTGGTAGAACGGCTTTCTTT.

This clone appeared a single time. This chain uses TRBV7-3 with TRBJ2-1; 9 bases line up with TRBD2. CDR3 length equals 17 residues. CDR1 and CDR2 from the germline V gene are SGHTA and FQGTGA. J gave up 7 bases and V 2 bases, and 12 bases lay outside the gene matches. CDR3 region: CASSLEYSGSVLNEQFF. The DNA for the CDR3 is TGTGCCAGCAGCTTAGAATATAGCGGGAGTGTTTTGAATGAGCAGTTCTTC.

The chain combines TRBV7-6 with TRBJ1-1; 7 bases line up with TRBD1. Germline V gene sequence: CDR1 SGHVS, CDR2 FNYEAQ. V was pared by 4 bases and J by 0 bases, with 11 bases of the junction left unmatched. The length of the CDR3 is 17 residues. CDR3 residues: CASSSFKGTDLNTEAFF. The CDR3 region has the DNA TGTGCCAGCAGCTCCTTCAAGGGGACAGACTTGAACACTGAAGCTTTCTTT.

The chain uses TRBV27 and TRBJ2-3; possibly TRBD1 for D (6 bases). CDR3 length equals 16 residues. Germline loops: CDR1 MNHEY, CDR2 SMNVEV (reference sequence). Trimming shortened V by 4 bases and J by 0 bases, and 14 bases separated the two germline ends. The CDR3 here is CASSSPGASSTDTQYF. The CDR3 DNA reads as TGTGCCAGCAGTTCCCCAGGGGCGAGTAGCACAGATACGCAGTATTTT.

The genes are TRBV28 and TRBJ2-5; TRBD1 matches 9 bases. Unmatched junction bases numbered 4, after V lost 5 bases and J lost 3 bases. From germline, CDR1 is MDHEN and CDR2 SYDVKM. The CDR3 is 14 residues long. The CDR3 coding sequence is TGTGCCAGCAGTAAGGGACAGGGTGAAGAGACCCAGTACTTC. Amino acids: CASSKGQGEETQYF.

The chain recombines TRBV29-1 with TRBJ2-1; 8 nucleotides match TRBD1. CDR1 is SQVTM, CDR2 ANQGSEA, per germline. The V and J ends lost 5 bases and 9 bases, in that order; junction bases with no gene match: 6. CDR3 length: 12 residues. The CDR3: CSVRRQGFEQFF. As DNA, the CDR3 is TGCAGCGTTAGGCGACAGGGGTTTGAGCAGTTCTTC.

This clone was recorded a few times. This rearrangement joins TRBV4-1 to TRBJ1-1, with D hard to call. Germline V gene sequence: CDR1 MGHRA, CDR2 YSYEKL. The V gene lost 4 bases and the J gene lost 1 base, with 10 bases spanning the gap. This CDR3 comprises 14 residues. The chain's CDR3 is CASSLTATNTEAFF. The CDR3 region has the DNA TGCGCCAGCAGCCTCACGGCGACGAACACTGAAGCTTTCTTT.

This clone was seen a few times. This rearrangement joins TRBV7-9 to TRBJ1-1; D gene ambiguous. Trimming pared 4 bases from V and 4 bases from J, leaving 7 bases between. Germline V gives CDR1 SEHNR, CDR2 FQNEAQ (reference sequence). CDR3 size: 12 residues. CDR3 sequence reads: CASSSTSTEAFF. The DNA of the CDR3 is TGTGCCAGCAGCTCGACTTCCACTGAAGCTTTCTTT.

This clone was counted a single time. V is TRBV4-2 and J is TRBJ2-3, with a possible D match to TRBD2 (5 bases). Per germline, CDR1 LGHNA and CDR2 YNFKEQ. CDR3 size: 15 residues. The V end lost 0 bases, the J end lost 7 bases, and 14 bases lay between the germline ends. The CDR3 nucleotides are TGTGCCAGCAGCCAAGATCGGGCCCCGGGAAATACGCAGTATTTT. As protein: CASSQDRAPGNTQYF.

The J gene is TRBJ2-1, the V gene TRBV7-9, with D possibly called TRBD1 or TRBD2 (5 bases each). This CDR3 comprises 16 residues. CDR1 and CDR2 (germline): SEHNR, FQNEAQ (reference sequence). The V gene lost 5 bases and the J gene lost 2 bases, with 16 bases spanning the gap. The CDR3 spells CASSPLDRGTYNEQFF. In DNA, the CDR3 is TGTGCCAGCAGCCCACTAGACAGAGGAACCTACAATGAGCAGTTCTTC.

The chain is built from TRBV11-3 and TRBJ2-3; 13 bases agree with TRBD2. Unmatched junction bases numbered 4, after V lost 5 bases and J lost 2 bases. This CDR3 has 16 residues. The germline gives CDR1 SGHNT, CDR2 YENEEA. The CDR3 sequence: CASSQGLAGDTDTQYF. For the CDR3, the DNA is TGTGCCAGCAGCCAAGGACTAGCGGGAGACACAGATACGCAGTATTTT.

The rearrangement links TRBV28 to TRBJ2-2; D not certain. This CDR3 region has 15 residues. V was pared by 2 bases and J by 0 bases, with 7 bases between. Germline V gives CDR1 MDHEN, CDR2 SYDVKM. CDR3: CASSLIAANTGELFF. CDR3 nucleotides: TGTGCCAGCAGTTTAATAGCAGCGAACACCGGGGAGCTGTTTTTT.